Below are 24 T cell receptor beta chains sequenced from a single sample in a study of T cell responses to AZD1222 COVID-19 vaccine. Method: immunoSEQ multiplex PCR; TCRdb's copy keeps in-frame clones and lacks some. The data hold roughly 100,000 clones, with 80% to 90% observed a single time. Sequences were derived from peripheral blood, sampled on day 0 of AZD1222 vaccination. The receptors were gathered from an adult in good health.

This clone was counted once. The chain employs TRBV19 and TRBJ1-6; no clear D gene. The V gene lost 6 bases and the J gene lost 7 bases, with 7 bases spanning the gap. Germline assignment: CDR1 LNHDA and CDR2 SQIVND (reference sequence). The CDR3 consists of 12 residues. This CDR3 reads CASREQNSPLHF. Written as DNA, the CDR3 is TGTGCCAGTAGAGAGCAAAATTCACCCCTCCACTTT.

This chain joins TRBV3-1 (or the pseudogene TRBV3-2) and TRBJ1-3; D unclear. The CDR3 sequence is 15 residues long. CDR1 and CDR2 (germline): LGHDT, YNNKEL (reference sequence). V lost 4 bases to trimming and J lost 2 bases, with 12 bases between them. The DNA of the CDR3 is TGTGCCAGCAGCCTGGCGCCAAGCACTGGAAACACCATATATTTT. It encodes CASSLAPSTGNTIYF.

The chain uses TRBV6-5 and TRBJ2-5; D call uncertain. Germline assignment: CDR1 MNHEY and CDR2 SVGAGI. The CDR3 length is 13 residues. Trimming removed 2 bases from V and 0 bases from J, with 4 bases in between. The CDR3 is CASSYGHQETQYF. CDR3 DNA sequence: TGTGCCAGCAGTTACGGGCACCAAGAGACCCAGTACTTC.

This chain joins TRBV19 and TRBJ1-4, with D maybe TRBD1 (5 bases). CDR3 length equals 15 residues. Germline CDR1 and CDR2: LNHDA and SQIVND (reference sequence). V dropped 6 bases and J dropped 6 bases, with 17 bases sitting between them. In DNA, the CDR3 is TGTGCCAGTAGACCGACGGGGGTTGGGCATGAAAAACTGTTTTTT. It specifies CASRPTGVGHEKLFF.

CDR3 coding DNA: TGTGCCAGCAGTCCCGGGGGGAGCGGCGGCTACACCTTC. Translating gives CASSPGGSGGYTF. The chain joins TRBV6-5 to TRBJ1-2, with D maybe TRBD1 (5 bases). This CDR3 contains 13 residues. With 5 bases removed from V and 8 bases from J, the gap between germline ends came to 15 bases. CDR1 is MNHEY and CDR2 is SVGAGI in the germline V gene.

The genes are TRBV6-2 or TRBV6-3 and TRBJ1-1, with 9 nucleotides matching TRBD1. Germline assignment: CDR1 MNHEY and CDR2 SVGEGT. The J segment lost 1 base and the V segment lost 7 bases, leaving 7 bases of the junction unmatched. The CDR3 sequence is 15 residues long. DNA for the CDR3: TGTGCCAGCATCCCCGGGACAGGGACGAACACTGAAGCTTTCTTT. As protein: CASIPGTGTNTEAFF.

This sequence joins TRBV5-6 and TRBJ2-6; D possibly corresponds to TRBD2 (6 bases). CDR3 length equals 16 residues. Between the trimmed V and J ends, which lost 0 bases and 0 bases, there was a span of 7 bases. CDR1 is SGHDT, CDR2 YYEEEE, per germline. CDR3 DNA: TGTGCCAGCAGCTTGGACGGGAGCTCTGGGGCCAACGTCCTGACTTTC. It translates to CASSLDGSSGANVLTF.

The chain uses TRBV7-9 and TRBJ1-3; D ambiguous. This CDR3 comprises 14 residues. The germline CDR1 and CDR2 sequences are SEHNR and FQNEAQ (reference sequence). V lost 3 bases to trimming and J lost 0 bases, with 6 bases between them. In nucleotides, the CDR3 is TGTGCCAGCAGCTTTCAGAGCTCTGGAAACACCATATATTTT. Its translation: CASSFQSSGNTIYF.

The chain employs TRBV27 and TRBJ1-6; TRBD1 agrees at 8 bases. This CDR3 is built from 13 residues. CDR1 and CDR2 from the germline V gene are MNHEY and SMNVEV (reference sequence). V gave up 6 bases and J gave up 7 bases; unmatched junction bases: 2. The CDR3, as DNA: TGTGCCAGCAGGGGACAGGACAATTCACCCCTCCACTTT. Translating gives CASRGQDNSPLHF.

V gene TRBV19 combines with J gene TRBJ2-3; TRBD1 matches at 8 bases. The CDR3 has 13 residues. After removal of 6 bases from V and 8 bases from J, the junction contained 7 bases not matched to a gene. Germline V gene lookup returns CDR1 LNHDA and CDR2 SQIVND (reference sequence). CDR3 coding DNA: TGTGCCAGTAGCGAGGACAGGGCGGGTACGCAGTATTTT. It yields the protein CASSEDRAGTQYF.

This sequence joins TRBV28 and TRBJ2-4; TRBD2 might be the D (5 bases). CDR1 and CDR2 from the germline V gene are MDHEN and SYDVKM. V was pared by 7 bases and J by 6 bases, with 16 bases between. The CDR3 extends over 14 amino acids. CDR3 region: CASTDSGRGNIQYF. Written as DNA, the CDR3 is TGTGCCAGCACCGACTCTGGGAGAGGAAACATTCAGTACTTC. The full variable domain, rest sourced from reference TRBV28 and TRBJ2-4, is DVKVTQSSRYLVKRTGEKVFLECVQDMDHENMFWYRQDPGLGLRLIYFSYDVKMKEKGDIPEGYSVSREKKERFSLILESASTNQTSMYLCASTDSGRGNIQYFGAGTRLSVL.

The CDR3 coding sequence is TGTGCCAGCACCGAAGGGACTATTGCCTACGAGCAGTACTTC. Translation: CASTEGTIAYEQYF. This rearrangement joins TRBV2 to TRBJ2-7; the match to TRBD2 covers 7 bases. The CDR3 extends over 14 amino acids. Germline CDR1 and CDR2: SNHLY and FYNNEI. The V and J ends lost 7 bases and 2 bases, in that order; junction bases with no gene match: 8.

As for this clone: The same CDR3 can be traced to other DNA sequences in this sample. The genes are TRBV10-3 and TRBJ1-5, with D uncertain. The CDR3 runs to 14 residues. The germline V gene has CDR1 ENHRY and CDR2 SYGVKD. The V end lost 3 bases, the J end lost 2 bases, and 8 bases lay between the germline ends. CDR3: CAISDLGGNQPQHF. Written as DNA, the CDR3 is TGTGCCATCAGTGACCTCGGGGGCAATCAGCCCCAGCATTTT.

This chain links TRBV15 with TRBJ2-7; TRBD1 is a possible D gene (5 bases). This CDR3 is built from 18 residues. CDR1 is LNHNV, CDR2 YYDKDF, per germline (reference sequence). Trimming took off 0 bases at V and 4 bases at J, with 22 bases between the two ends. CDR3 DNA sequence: TGTGCCACCAGCAGAGATTTTGTTGGCAGGGTAAGATCGTACGAGCAGTACTTC. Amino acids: CATSRDFVGRVRSYEQYF.

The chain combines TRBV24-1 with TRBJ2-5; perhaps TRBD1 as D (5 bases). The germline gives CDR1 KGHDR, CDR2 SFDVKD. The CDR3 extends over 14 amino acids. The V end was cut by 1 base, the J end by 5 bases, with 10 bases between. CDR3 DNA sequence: TGTGCCACCAGTGATTTATCCAGGGTGGAGACCCAGTACTTC. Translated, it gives CATSDLSRVETQYF.

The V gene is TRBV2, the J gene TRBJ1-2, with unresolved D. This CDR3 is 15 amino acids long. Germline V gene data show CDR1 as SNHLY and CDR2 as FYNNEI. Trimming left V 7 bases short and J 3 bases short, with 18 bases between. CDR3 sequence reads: CASTQSWQDHYGYTF. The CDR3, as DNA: TGTGCCAGCACTCAATCCTGGCAGGATCACTATGGCTACACCTTC.

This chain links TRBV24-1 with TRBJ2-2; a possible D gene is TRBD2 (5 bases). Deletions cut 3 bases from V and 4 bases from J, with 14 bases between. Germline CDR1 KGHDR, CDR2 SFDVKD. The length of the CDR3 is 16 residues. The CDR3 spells CATSDLQSGSTGELFF. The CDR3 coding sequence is TGTGCCACCAGTGATCTCCAGTCGGGGAGCACCGGGGAGCTGTTTTTT.

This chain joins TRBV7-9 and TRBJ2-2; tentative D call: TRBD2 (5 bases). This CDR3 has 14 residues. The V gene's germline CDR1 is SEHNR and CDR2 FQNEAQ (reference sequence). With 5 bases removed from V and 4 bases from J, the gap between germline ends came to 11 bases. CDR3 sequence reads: CASSPGRGTGELFF. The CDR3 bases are TGTGCCAGCAGCCCAGGACGGGGCACCGGGGAGCTGTTTTTT. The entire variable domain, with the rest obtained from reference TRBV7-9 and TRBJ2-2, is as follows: DTGVSQNPRHKITKRGQNVTFRCDPISEHNRLYWYRQTLGQGPEFLTYFQNEAQLEKSRLLSDRFSAERPKGSFSTLEIQRTEQGDSAMYLCASSPGRGTGELFFGEGSRLTVL.

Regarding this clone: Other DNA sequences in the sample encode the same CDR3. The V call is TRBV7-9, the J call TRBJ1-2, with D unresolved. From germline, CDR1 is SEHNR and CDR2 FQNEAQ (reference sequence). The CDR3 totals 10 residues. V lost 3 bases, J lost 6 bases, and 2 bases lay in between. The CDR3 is CASSLDGYTF. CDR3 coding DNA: TGTGCCAGCAGCTTGGATGGCTACACCTTC.

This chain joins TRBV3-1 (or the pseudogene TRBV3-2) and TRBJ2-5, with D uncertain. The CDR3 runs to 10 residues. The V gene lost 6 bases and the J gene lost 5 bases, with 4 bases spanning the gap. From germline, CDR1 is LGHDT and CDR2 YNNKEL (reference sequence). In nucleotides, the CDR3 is TGTGCCAGCAGGGACGAGACCCAGTACTTC. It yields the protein CASRDETQYF.

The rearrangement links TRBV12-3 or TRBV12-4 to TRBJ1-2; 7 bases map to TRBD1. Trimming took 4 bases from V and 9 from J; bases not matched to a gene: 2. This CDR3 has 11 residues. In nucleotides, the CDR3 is TGTGCCAGCAGTTCGACAGGGAGCTACACCTTC. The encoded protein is CASSSTGSYTF.

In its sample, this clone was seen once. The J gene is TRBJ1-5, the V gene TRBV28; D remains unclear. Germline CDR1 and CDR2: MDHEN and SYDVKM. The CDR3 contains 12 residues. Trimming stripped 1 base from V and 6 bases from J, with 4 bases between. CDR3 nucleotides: TGTGCCAGCAGTTTATCGATTCAGCCCCAGCATTTT. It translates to CASSLSIQPQHF.

The chain's CDR3 is CASSLPAESGYTF. As DNA, the CDR3 is TGTGCCAGCAGTTTACCGGCAGAGAGTGGCTACACCTTC. The chain uses TRBV12-3 or TRBV12-4 and TRBJ1-2; no firm D call. Deletions cut 2 bases from V and 7 bases from J, with 11 bases between. The CDR3 totals 13 residues.

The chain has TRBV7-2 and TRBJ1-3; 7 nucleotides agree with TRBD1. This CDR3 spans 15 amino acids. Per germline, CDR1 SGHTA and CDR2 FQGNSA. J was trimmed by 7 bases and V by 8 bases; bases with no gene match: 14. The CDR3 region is CASGRDSWDRNTIYF. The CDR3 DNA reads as TGTGCCAGCGGACGGGACAGTTGGGATCGGAACACCATATATTTT.